This T cell receptor beta chain was observed in a study of CD8 T cells in Susac syndrome. The CDR3 has 13 residues. Between the trimmed V and J ends, which lost 5 bases and 8 bases, there was a span of 12 bases. Germline V gene lookup returns CDR1 SGHAT and CDR2 FQNNGV. When the RNA was reverse transcribed, random hexamers were used with an input of roughly 0.5 to 1 ug. TCRdb re-derived calls from the immunoSEQ multiplex PCR reads in MiXCR, one entry per CDR3 protein. The repertoire holds roughly 150,000 distinct CDR3 sequences, around 95% seen once, with around 0.15% in the top ten. Material for sequencing was CD8+ T cells from PBMCs. This receptor was identified in a human donor with multiple sclerosis. The J gene is TRBJ1-4, the V gene TRBV11-2; D gene ambiguous. CDR3 loop: CASSLRVLEKLFF. As DNA, the CDR3 is TGTGCCAGCAGCCTAAGGGTACTGGAAAAACTGTTTTTT.